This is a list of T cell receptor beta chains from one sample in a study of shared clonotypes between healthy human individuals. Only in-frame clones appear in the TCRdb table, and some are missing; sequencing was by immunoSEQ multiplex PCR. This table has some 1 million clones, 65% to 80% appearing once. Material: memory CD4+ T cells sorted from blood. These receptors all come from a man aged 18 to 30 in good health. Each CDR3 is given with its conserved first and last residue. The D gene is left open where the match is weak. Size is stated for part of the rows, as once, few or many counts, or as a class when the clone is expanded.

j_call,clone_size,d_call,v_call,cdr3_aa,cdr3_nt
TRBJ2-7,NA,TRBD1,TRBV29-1,CSVSTGAYEQYF,TGCAGCGTTTCGACAGGGGCCTACGAGCAGTACTTC
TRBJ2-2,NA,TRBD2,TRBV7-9,CASTREAGELFF,TGTGCCAGCACCCGGGAGGCCGGGGAGCTGTTTTTT
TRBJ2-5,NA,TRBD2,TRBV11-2,CASSRRGGERGGQETQYF,TGTGCCAGCAGCCGGAGGGGAGGCGAGCGGGGGGGCCAAGAGACCCAGTACTTC
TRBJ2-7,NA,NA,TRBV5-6,CASSLLATEQYF,TGTGCCAGCAGCTTGTTAGCGACCGAGCAGTACTTC
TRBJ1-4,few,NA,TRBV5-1,CASSLLGGNEKLFF,TGCGCCAGCAGCTTACTAGGTGGGAATGAAAAACTGTTTTTT
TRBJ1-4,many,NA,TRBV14,CASSQDTVNEKLFF,TGTGCCAGCAGCCAGGACACAGTTAATGAAAAACTGTTTTTT
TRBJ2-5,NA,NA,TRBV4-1,CASSQDLVRETQYF,TGCGCCAGCAGCCAAGATTTGGTGAGAGAGACCCAGTACTTC
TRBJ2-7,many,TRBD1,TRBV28,CASRDGTGWAYEQYF,TGTGCCAGCCGAGACGGGACAGGGTGGGCCTACGAGCAGTACTTC
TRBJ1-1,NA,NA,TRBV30,CAWGRGGATEAFF,TGTGCCTGGGGGCGAGGGGGAGCCACTGAAGCTTTCTTT
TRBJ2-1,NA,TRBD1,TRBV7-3,CASSPGTGGFNEQFF,TGTGCCAGCAGCCCCGGGACAGGGGGTTTCAATGAGCAGTTCTTC
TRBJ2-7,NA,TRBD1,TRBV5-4,CASSLPGQASYEQYF,TGTGCCAGCAGCTTACCGGGACAGGCCTCCTACGAGCAGTACTTC
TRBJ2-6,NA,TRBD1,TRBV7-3,CASSLLTGGSGANVLTF,TGTGCCAGCAGCCTTCTGACAGGGGGCTCTGGGGCCAACGTCCTGACTTTC
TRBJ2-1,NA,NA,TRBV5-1,CASSLVAEIYNEQFF,TGCGCCAGCAGCTTGGTAGCGGAGATCTACAATGAGCAGTTCTTC
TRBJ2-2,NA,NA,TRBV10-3,CATGMELNTGELFF,TGTGCCACCGGCATGGAGCTGAACACCGGGGAGCTGTTTTTT
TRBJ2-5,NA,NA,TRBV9,CASSFLGWGSETQYF,TGTGCCAGCAGCTTCCTTGGGTGGGGTTCAGAGACCCAGTACTTC
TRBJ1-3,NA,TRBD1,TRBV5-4,CASSLYVGGTSGNTIYF,TGTGCCAGCAGCTTGTACGTAGGGGGCACCTCTGGAAACACCATATATTTT
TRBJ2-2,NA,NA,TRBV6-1,CASTEPGANTGELFF,TGTGCCAGCACCGAACCGGGGGCGAACACCGGGGAGCTGTTTTTT
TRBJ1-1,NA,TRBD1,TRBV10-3,CAITRQGEAFF,TGTGCCATCACCCGACAGGGTGAAGCTTTCTTT
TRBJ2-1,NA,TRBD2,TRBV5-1,CASSLTSGALEQFF,TGCGCCAGCAGCTTGACTAGCGGGGCGCTTGAGCAGTTCTTC
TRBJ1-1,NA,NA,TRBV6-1,CASSEAIKGTEAFF,TGTGCCAGCAGTGAAGCGATTAAGGGGACTGAAGCTTTCTTT
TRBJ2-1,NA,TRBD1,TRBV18,CASSPSRDSLTYNEQFF,TGTGCCAGCTCACCCTCTCGGGACAGCTTAACCTACAATGAGCAGTTCTTC
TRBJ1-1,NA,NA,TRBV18,CASSPGSGTEAFF,TGTGCCAGCTCACCAGGGTCAGGCACTGAAGCTTTCTTT
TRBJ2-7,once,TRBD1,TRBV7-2,CASSRLGQGYYEQYF,TGTGCCAGCAGCCGGTTGGGACAGGGGTACTACGAGCAGTACTTC
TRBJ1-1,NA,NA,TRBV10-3,CAIGPEGSRNTEAFF,TGTGCCATCGGCCCAGAGGGGAGTAGAAACACTGAAGCTTTCTTT